A selection of T cell receptor beta chains follows, all from one sample in a study of siplizumab effects on memory and regulatory T cells. The assay was immunoSEQ multiplex PCR, and TCRdb's table has in-frame clones only and misses some. Here the sample spans roughly 100,000 clones, about 96% being singletons. The sequencing input was naive CD4+ T cells sorted from blood. All receptors derive from a human donor in good health. The CDR3 runs from the conserved cysteine through the conserved F or W. Each record gives: D gene, clone size, J gene, CDR3 length, V gene, CDR3 protein, CDR3 DNA. D genes are given only for firm matches. For some rows the clone size is stated as once, few or many, or as a class when expanded; others skip it.

>-|-|TRBJ2-1|15|TRBV5-6
CASSLPGLSYNEQFF
TGTGCCAGCAGCTTGCCGGGGCTCTCCTACAATGAGCAGTTCTTC
>-|-|TRBJ2-5|16|TRBV4-1
CASSQGRAGPQETQYF
TGCGCCAGCAGCCAAGGACGGGCGGGGCCACAAGAGACCCAGTACTTC
>-|-|TRBJ2-4|13|TRBV7-3
CASSLIGGNIQYF
TGTGCCAGCAGCTTAATAGGGGGGAACATTCAGTACTTC
>-|once|TRBJ2-7|11|TRBV6-1
CASSATYEQYF
TGTGCCAGCAGTGCAACCTACGAGCAGTACTTC
>-|-|TRBJ2-7|12|TRBV18
CASSRGADEQYF
TGTGCCAGCTCACGGGGGGCGGACGAGCAGTACTTC
>-|once|TRBJ2-1|15|TRBV7-2
CASSFAGALRNEQFF
TGTGCCAGCAGCTTTGCGGGGGCTTTGAGAAATGAGCAGTTCTTC
>TRBD1|few|TRBJ1-5|15|TRBV19
CATDKTGAGTEAQHF
TGTGCCACCGACAAAACAGGGGCCGGGACGGAGGCCCAGCATTTT
>-|-|TRBJ1-2|14|TRBV4-1
CASSQGGANYGYTF
TGCGCCAGCAGCCAAGGGGGTGCTAACTATGGCTACACCTTC
>-|-|TRBJ2-1|18|TRBV4-3
CASSQMPGLQSTLNEQFF
TGCGCCAGCAGCCAGATGCCGGGACTCCAGTCCACATTGAATGAGCAGTTCTTC
>TRBD1|-|TRBJ2-7|13|TRBV5-1
CASSLGTGGAEYF
TGCGCCAGCAGCTTGGGTACAGGGGGCGCTGAGTACTTC
>-|-|TRBJ2-5|13|TRBV7-7
CASLMAGQETQYF
TGTGCCAGTCTGATGGCAGGGCAAGAGACCCAGTACTTC
>-|-|TRBJ1-6|12|TRBV29-1
CSVGEGNSPLHF
TGCAGCGTTGGGGAAGGGAATTCACCCCTCCACTTT
>-|-|TRBJ2-3|15|TRBV5-1
CASAGASGKTDTQYF
TGCGCCAGCGCGGGGGCTAGCGGCAAGACAGATACGCAGTATTTT
>-|once|TRBJ1-2|14|TRBV5-1
CASSRTYTNYGYTF
TGCGCCAGCAGCCGGACTTACACTAACTATGGCTACACCTTC
>-|-|TRBJ2-3|13|TRBV11-2
CASSWDPTDTQYF
TGTGCCAGCAGCTGGGACCCTACAGATACGCAGTATTTT
>TRBD1|once|TRBJ1-4|13|TRBV2
CASSGQGAEKLFF
TGTGCCAGCAGTGGACAGGGGGCTGAAAAACTGTTTTTT
>TRBD1|-|TRBJ1-1|13|TRBV6-7
CASSPGQEVEAFF
TGTGCCAGCAGTCCGGGACAGGAGGTTGAAGCTTTCTTT
>TRBD2|-|TRBJ2-1|19|TRBV18
CASSIGTSGGAASYNEQFF
TGTGCCAGCTCAATAGGGACTAGCGGGGGGGCCGCCTCCTACAATGAGCAGTTCTTC
>-|-|TRBJ2-5|12|TRBV2
CASKGAGETQYF
TGTGCCAGCAAGGGGGCGGGGGAGACCCAGTACTTC
>-|once|TRBJ2-5|14|TRBV6-5
CASSYTTGEETQYF
TGTGCCAGCAGTTACACGACAGGAGAAGAGACCCAGTACTTC
>-|-|TRBJ2-7|13|TRBV5-1
CASSLERAYEQYF
TGCGCCAGCAGCTTGGAGAGGGCCTACGAGCAGTACTTC
>-|-|TRBJ2-7|14|TRBV11-3
CASSLTRDLYEQYF
TGTGCCAGCAGCCTCACCCGGGACCTCTACGAGCAGTACTTC
>-|once|TRBJ2-6|18|TRBV7-2
CASSLARSWGSGANVLTF
TGTGCCAGCAGCTTAGCTCGTAGTTGGGGCTCTGGGGCCAACGTCCTGACTTTC
>-|-|TRBJ2-1|13|TRBV7-9
CASSRGSYNEQFF
TGTGCCAGCAGCCGCGGTTCCTACAATGAGCAGTTCTTC
>TRBD1|-|TRBJ2-7|14|TRBV5-8
CASSFWDRPYEQYF
TGTGCCAGCAGCTTCTGGGACAGACCCTACGAGCAGTACTTC
>-|-|TRBJ1-4|18|TRBV7-9
CASSLITLLGVDGEKLFF
TGTGCCAGCAGCTTAATCACACTACTCGGGGTGGATGGAGAAAAACTGTTTTTT
>-|few|TRBJ1-2|13|TRBV15
CATSRDPAGGYTF
TGTGCCACCAGCAGAGATCCGGCGGGAGGCTACACCTTC
>TRBD1|-|TRBJ1-2|16|TRBV9
CASSPRTGHFNYGYTF
TGTGCCAGCAGCCCCCGGACAGGGCATTTTAACTATGGCTACACCTTC
>-|-|TRBJ2-4|17|TRBV21-1
CASFDTRQDTWANIQYF
TGTGCCAGCTTTGATACGAGACAGGATACTTGGGCAAACATTCAGTACTTC
>TRBD2|-|TRBJ2-3|17|TRBV9
CASSFRTSGGPPDTQYF
TGTGCCAGCAGCTTTCGGACTAGCGGGGGGCCCCCAGATACGCAGTATTTT
>TRBD2|-|TRBJ2-3|14|TRBV6-4
CASSSGGNSVTQYF
TGTGCCAGCAGTAGCGGGGGGAACTCCGTTACGCAGTATTTT
>-|-|TRBJ2-5|15|TRBV19
CASSNRRDVRETQYF
TGTGCCAGTAGTAATCGCAGGGATGTTCGGGAGACCCAGTACTTC
>-|-|TRBJ1-1|15|TRBV5-1
CASSLERVGSTEAFF
TGCGCCAGCAGCTTGGAAAGGGTCGGGAGCACTGAAGCTTTCTTT
>-|once|TRBJ2-7|14|TRBV18
CASSPQQVSGEQYF
TGTGCCAGCTCACCACAACAGGTTTCGGGGGAGCAGTACTTC
>TRBD1|-|TRBJ2-5|14|TRBV2
CASGGQGLRETQYF
TGTGCCAGTGGTGGACAGGGACTTAGAGAGACCCAGTACTTC
>-|-|TRBJ1-2|13|TRBV7-9
CASSSSGGYGYTF
TGTGCCAGCAGCTCCTCGGGAGGCTATGGCTACACCTTC
>-|-|TRBJ2-2|16|TRBV10-3
CAISGSGTTNTGELFF
TGTGCCATCAGTGGGTCCGGAACGACGAACACCGGGGAGCTGTTTTTT
>TRBD1|few|TRBJ1-1|15|TRBV5-4
CASSLGGTGFNEAFF
TGTGCCAGCAGCTTGGGAGGGACAGGGTTCAATGAAGCTTTCTTT
>-|once|TRBJ1-3|17|TRBV27
CASSSGWGRGAGNTIYF
TGTGCCAGCAGTTCCGGTTGGGGACGGGGAGCAGGAAACACCATATATTTT
>TRBD2|-|TRBJ2-1|16|TRBV6-6
CASSYSNLAGTNEQFF
TGTGCCAGCAGTTACTCGAACCTAGCGGGTACCAATGAGCAGTTCTTC
>-|-|TRBJ1-4|19|TRBV13
CASSFIGDRTSATNEKLFF
TGTGCCAGCAGCTTTATAGGGGACCGAACTTCTGCAACTAATGAAAAACTGTTTTTT
>-|-|TRBJ1-2|15|TRBV6-5
CASSHSAGSNYGYTF
TGTGCCAGCAGCCACAGCGCAGGTTCTAACTATGGCTACACCTTC
>TRBD1|-|TRBJ1-1|12|TRBV28
CASGTGGTEAFF
TGTGCCAGCGGCACAGGGGGGACTGAAGCTTTCTTT
>-|-|TRBJ1-2|12|TRBV7-2
CASSLRGDGYTF
TGTGCCAGCAGCTTAAGGGGAGATGGCTACACCTTC
>-|-|TRBJ2-2|16|TRBV5-1
CASSPIRGGGTGELFF
TGCGCCAGCAGCCCGATCAGGGGAGGCGGGACCGGGGAGCTGTTTTTT
>TRBD2|-|TRBJ2-5|13|TRBV5-1
CASTLAGEETQYF
TGCGCCAGCACCCTAGCGGGGGAAGAGACCCAGTACTTC
>-|-|TRBJ1-5|15|TRBV5-5
CASSDAWAGNQPQHF
TGTGCCAGCAGCGACGCGTGGGCAGGGAATCAGCCCCAGCATTTT
>-|-|TRBJ1-5|15|TRBV6-1
CASSERGISNQPQHF
TGTGCCAGCAGTGAGCGAGGGATTAGCAATCAGCCCCAGCATTTT
>TRBD2|-|TRBJ2-5|16|TRBV5-4
CASSLGEAGGPVAQYF
TGTGCCAGCAGCTTAGGCGAAGCGGGGGGGCCGGTGGCCCAGTACTTC
>TRBD2|once|TRBJ2-3|18|TRBV11-2
CASSRSRLAGGRTDTQYF
TGTGCCAGCAGCCGAAGCCGACTAGCGGGGGGGCGCACAGATACGCAGTATTTT
>-|-|TRBJ1-1|14|TRBV7-3
CASSLNRDHTEAFF
TGTGCCAGCAGCTTAAACAGGGACCACACTGAAGCTTTCTTT
>TRBD1|-|TRBJ1-4|17|TRBV15
CATSRDGTGVPWGKLFF
TGTGCCACCAGCAGAGATGGGACAGGGGTCCCCTGGGGAAAACTGTTTTTT
>TRBD1|-|TRBJ1-2|16|TRBV6-5
CASSYSRGQTVYGYTF
TGTGCCAGCAGTTACTCGAGGGGACAGACAGTCTATGGCTACACCTTC
>TRBD1|-|TRBJ2-7|13|TRBV6-1
CASSEGQGVLQYF
TGTGCCAGCAGTGAGGGACAGGGAGTTTTGCAGTACTTC
>TRBD1|-|TRBJ1-1|13|TRBV19
CATRTGTNTEAFF
TGTGCCACACGGACAGGGACCAACACTGAAGCTTTCTTT
>-|-|TRBJ1-1|13|TRBV7-9
CASSLDEGTEAFF
TGTGCCAGCAGCTTAGATGAAGGGACTGAAGCTTTCTTT
>-|once|TRBJ1-2|15|TRBV10-3
CAISESGQTNYGYTF
TGTGCCATCAGTGAGTCCGGGCAGACTAACTATGGCTACACCTTC
>TRBD1|-|TRBJ1-2|13|TRBV7-2
CASSRTGGEGYTF
TGTGCCAGCAGCCGAACAGGGGGCGAGGGCTACACCTTC
>-|once|TRBJ1-2|14|TRBV5-6
CASSPSTVNYGYTF
TGTGCCAGCAGCCCTTCGACAGTGAACTATGGCTACACCTTC
>-|-|TRBJ1-1|11|TRBV2
CASSGGTEAFF
TGTGCCAGCAGCGGGGGGACTGAAGCTTTCTTT